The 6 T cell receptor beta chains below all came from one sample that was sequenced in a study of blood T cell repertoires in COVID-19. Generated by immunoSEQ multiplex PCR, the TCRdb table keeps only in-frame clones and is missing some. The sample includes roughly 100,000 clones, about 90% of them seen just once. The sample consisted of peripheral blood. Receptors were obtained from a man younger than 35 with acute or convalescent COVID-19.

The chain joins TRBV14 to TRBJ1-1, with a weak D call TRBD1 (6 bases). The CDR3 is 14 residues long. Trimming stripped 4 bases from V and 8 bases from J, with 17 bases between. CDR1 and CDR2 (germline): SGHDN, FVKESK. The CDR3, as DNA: TGTGCCAGCAGCCTGGTTTTGGGGGCCACCGAAGCTTTCTTT. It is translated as CASSLVLGATEAFF.

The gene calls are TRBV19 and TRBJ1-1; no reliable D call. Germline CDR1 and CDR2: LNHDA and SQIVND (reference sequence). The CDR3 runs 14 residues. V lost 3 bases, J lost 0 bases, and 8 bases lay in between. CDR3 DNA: TGTGCCAGTAGTATGAACAGATTGAACACTGAAGCTTTCTTT. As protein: CASSMNRLNTEAFF.

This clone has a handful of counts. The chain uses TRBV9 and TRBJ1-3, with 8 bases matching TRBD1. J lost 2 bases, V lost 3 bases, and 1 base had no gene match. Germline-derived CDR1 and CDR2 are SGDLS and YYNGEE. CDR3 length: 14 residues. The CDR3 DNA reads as TGTGCCAGCAGCGCACAGGGGGCTGGAAACACCATATATTTT. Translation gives CASSAQGAGNTIYF.

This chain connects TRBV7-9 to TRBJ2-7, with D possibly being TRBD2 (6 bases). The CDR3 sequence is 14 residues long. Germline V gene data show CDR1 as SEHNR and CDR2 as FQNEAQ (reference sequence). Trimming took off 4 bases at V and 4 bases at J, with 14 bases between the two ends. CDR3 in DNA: TGTGCCAGCAGCTGGGGACTGCCTAATTACGAGCAGTACTTC. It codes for CASSWGLPNYEQYF.

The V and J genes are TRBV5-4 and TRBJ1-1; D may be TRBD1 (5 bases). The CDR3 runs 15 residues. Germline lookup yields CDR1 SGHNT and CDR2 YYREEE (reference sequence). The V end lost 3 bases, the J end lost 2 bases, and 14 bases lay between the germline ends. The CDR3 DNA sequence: TGTGCCAGCAGCTCAGGTACGACAGATAACACTGAAGCTTTCTTT. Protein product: CASSSGTTDNTEAFF.

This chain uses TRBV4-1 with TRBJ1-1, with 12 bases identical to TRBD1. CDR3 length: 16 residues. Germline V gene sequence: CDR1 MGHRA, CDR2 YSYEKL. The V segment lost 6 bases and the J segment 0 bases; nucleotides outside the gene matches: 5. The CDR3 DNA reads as TGCGCCAGCAGACGGGACAGGGGGCTAATGAACACTGAAGCTTTCTTT. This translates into CASRRDRGLMNTEAFF.